Listed below are T cell receptor beta chains from one sample, sequenced in a study of T cell responses to AZD1222 COVID-19 vaccine. Here immunoSEQ multiplex PCR was the method, and the copy in TCRdb shows in-frame clones only, minus some. The sample has 90,000 to 150,000 clones; about nine tenths are singletons. Source: peripheral blood, taken 28 days after the second AZD1222 dose. These receptors were collected from an adult who received the AZD1222 COVID-19 vaccine. CDR3s include the opening cysteine and the closing phenylalanine or tryptophan. Each record gives: clone size, V gene, D gene, CDR3 length, J gene, CDR3 protein, CDR3 DNA. A D gene is named only where the DNA matches it firmly. Clone size is shown for a subset of rows, as once, few, many or a class of expanded clone.

size: -
V: TRBV3-1/TRBV3-2
D: -
length: 15
J: TRBJ1-1
CDR3: CASSREPLGATEAFF
DNA: TGTGCCAGCAGCCGGGAACCCCTTGGCGCCACTGAAGCTTTCTTT

size: -
V: TRBV27
D: -
length: 16
J: TRBJ1-5
CDR3: CASRLTSGGSNQPQHF
DNA: TGTGCCAGCAGGTTAACGTCCGGGGGTAGCAATCAGCCCCAGCATTTT

size: -
V: TRBV3-1/TRBV3-2
D: -
length: 15
J: TRBJ2-7
CDR3: CASSQCFRSSYVQYF
DNA: TGTGCCAGCAGCCAATGTTTCAGGTCGTCCTACGTGCAGTACTTC

size: -
V: TRBV6-2/TRBV6-3
D: TRBD2
length: 12
J: TRBJ2-7
CDR3: CASSPLAAEQYF
DNA: TGTGCCAGCAGCCCCCTAGCGGCCGAGCAGTACTTC

size: -
V: TRBV3-1/TRBV3-2
D: -
length: 18
J: TRBJ1-6
CDR3: CASSQERGESSYNSPLHF
DNA: TGTGCCAGCAGCCAAGAACGAGGCGAGAGCTCCTATAATTCACCCCTCCACTTT

size: -
V: TRBV6-2/TRBV6-3
D: TRBD2
length: 18
J: TRBJ2-3
CDR3: CASSYLRTSGGRGDTQYF
DNA: TGTGCCAGCAGTTACCTCCGGACTAGCGGGGGGCGCGGAGATACGCAGTATTTT

size: -
V: TRBV27
D: -
length: 16
J: TRBJ1-2
CDR3: CASSRALTGYPDGYTF
DNA: TGTGCCAGCAGCCGAGCCCTCACAGGGTACCCTGATGGCTACACCTTC

size: -
V: TRBV29-1
D: -
length: 10
J: TRBJ2-1
CDR3: CSGSGNEQFF
DNA: TGCAGCGGAAGCGGCAATGAGCAGTTCTTC

size: -
V: TRBV2
D: -
length: 14
J: TRBJ2-5
CDR3: CASSEATVKETQYF
DNA: TGTGCCAGCAGTGAAGCGACGGTAAAAGAGACCCAGTACTTC

size: -
V: TRBV7-2
D: TRBD2
length: 12
J: TRBJ2-5
CDR3: CASSLLAGGLDF
DNA: TGTGCCAGCAGCTTACTAGCGGGGGGGCTAGACTTC

size: -
V: TRBV3-1/TRBV3-2
D: -
length: 13
J: TRBJ1-2
CDR3: CASSPRANYGYTF
DNA: TGTGCCAGCAGCCCTAGGGCCAACTATGGCTACACCTTC

size: -
V: TRBV18
D: TRBD2
length: 16
J: TRBJ2-7
CDR3: CASSPLSGGTSYEQYF
DNA: TGTGCCAGCTCACCCCTTAGCGGGGGGACCTCCTACGAGCAGTACTTC

size: -
V: TRBV9
D: -
length: 14
J: TRBJ1-2
CDR3: CASKEVGDGYGYTF
DNA: TGTGCCAGCAAAGAAGTGGGGGACGGTTATGGCTACACCTTC

size: few
V: TRBV7-8
D: -
length: 14
J: TRBJ1-1
CDR3: CASSPVIGRSEAFF
DNA: TGTGCCAGCAGCCCTGTCATAGGTCGCTCTGAAGCTTTCTTT

size: -
V: TRBV2
D: -
length: 15
J: TRBJ1-1
CDR3: CASRYFSGQRTEAFF
DNA: TGTGCCAGCAGGTATTTTTCAGGACAGCGGACTGAAGCTTTCTTT

size: -
V: TRBV2
D: -
length: 14
J: TRBJ1-5
CDR3: CASGYILGNQPQHF
DNA: TGTGCCAGCGGCTATATCCTTGGCAATCAGCCCCAGCATTTT

size: -
V: TRBV7-9
D: -
length: 17
J: TRBJ1-1
CDR3: CASTPYGGARGNTEAFF
DNA: TGTGCCAGCACCCCTTATGGCGGGGCCCGAGGGAACACTGAAGCTTTCTTT

size: -
V: TRBV6-1
D: -
length: 12
J: TRBJ1-5
CDR3: CASSTSKQPQHF
DNA: -

size: -
V: TRBV3-1/TRBV3-2
D: TRBD1
length: 19
J: TRBJ1-5
CDR3: CASSQGHLQWTGDHQPQHF
DNA: TGTGCCAGCAGCCAAGGCCACCTTCAGTGGACAGGAGACCATCAGCCCCAGCATTTT

size: -
V: TRBV27
D: TRBD1
length: 15
J: TRBJ1-2
CDR3: CASSSDRDRGDGYTF
DNA: TGTGCCAGCAGTTCCGATAGGGACAGGGGCGATGGCTACACCTTC

size: -
V: TRBV15
D: -
length: 14
J: TRBJ1-2
CDR3: CATRKGGANYGYTF
DNA: TGTGCCACCAGAAAGGGTGGAGCTAACTATGGCTACACCTTC

size: -
V: TRBV6-5
D: TRBD1
length: 14
J: TRBJ2-7
CDR3: CASSWGQGTWEQYF
DNA: TGTGCCAGCAGTTGGGGACAGGGGACTTGGGAGCAGTACTTC

size: -
V: TRBV18
D: -
length: 14
J: TRBJ1-1
CDR3: CASSQSGANTEAFF
DNA: TGTGCCAGCTCCCAGTCGGGGGCGAACACTGAAGCTTTCTTT